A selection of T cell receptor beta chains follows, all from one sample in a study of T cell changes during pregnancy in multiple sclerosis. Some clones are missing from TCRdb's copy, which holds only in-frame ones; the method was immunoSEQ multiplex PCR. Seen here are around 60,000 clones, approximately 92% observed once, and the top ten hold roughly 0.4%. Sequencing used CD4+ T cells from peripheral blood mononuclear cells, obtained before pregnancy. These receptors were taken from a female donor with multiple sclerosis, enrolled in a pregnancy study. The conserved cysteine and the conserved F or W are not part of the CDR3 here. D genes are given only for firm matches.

ASSEFTVGQGFQETQY	TRBJ2-5	TRBD1	TRBV25-1
ASSRIGAKETQY	TRBJ2-5	.	TRBV11-2
ASSGQGVYQPQH	TRBJ1-5	TRBD1	TRBV6-1
ASSSRQGATNTEAF	TRBJ1-1	TRBD1	TRBV7-6
ASSEQGANTGELF	TRBJ2-2	TRBD1	TRBV6-1
ASSQDGGTGNTIY	TRBJ1-3	.	TRBV4-3
ACKGQRNTEAF	TRBJ1-1	TRBD1	TRBV30
ASSTRTGSTDTQY	TRBJ2-3	TRBD1	TRBV11-1
ASSQQPGLAGFRSYEQY	TRBJ2-7	TRBD2	TRBV7-9
ASNDGGSYEQY	TRBJ2-7	.	TRBV2
ASSTRQLNEKLF	TRBJ1-4	.	TRBV4-2
ASSTLQGANTGELF	TRBJ2-2	TRBD1	TRBV19
ASQGLAGSYEQY	TRBJ2-7	TRBD2	TRBV27
ASSSTGPANTGELF	TRBJ2-2	.	TRBV7-3
SVRDSGYT	TRBJ1-2	TRBD1	TRBV29-1
ASSSSGGALKAF	TRBJ1-1	.	TRBV13
ASSMIQATNEKLF	TRBJ1-4	.	TRBV7-2
ASSDTDRVNEQF	TRBJ2-1	TRBD1	TRBV6-4
ASSISVYGYT	TRBJ1-2	.	TRBV19
ASSLSNANTGELF	TRBJ2-2	.	TRBV11-1
ASSPATGGAVKYGYT	TRBJ1-2	TRBD1	TRBV18
ASSLAGQGANEKLF	TRBJ1-4	TRBD1	TRBV4-2
ASSLSRGPETQY	TRBJ2-5	TRBD1	TRBV5-6
ASSSLAAIDTQY	TRBJ2-3	TRBD2	TRBV5-1
ASSRTLAGGDEQF	TRBJ2-1	TRBD2	TRBV14
ASSLRGWDTGELF	TRBJ2-2	.	TRBV11-2
AWSVSGGGYNEQF	TRBJ2-1	TRBD2	TRBV30
ASSQGIGEKLF	TRBJ1-4	.	TRBV18
SVVLSSGSYNEQF	TRBJ2-1	TRBD2	TRBV29-1
ASSPVLGQAGELF	TRBJ2-2	TRBD1	TRBV4-3
ASSLAGNSYNEQF	TRBJ2-1	TRBD2	TRBV5-4
ASSYRRINTEAF	TRBJ1-1	.	TRBV6-5
ASSRVSSGNAGETQY	TRBJ2-5	TRBD2	TRBV18
ASSYGLARDNEQF	TRBJ2-1	TRBD2	TRBV7-7
ASSQSCYSNQPQH	TRBJ1-5	.	TRBV23-1
ASNGLAGPSQETQY	TRBJ2-5	TRBD2	TRBV5-1
ASRDHGTGLYEQY	TRBJ2-7	TRBD1	TRBV2